This T cell receptor (beta chain) derives from a study of cytotoxic CD8 clonotypes in ibrutinib-treated CLL. Study context: The average sample held roughly 250,000 productive templates and approximately 93,000 productive rearrangements.

Points from the study as a whole: While tracking circulating CD8+ T-cell counts, baseline clonality exceeded that of age-matched healthy donors. Clonality grew at ibrutinib response; at progression, it decreased back toward baseline.

As regards this clone: The antigen remains unidentified.

This CDR3 has 15 amino acids. Looked up from germline, CDR1 is LNHDA and CDR2 is SQIVND (reference sequence). With 3 bases removed from V and 1 base from J, the gap between germline ends came to 7 bases. The planned depth of sequencing spanned 1 in 200,000 to 1 in 1 million T cells. The assay was immunoSEQ multiplex PCR, and TCRdb's table has in-frame clones only and misses some. The sample contains around 70,000 clones, 90% of which appear only once. J is TRBJ2-6 and V is TRBV19; D remains unclear. This TCR derives from a human donor with chronic lymphocytic leukemia. This material consisted of PBMCs, taken after 12 months of ibrutinib treatment. The CDR3 bases are TGTGCCAGTAGTATTGGTGGATCTGGGGCCAACGTCCTGACTTTC. Its protein product is CASSIGGSGANVLTF.